This entry lists 28 T cell receptor beta chains sequenced from one sample in a study of CD8 T cells in ankylosing spondylitis. MiXCR was run by TCRdb on the 5' RACE reads, yielding one entry per CDR3 protein. The sample holds about 170,000 distinct CDR3 sequences; around 18% are singletons and the top ten take approximately 7.8%. Sequenced material: blood, either unsorted or a sorted T cell fraction (not recorded which). The source of these receptors is a male donor with ankylosing spondylitis or in good health (not recorded which).

The CDR3 spells CSARVGGTYNEQFF. The CDR3 nucleotides are TGCAGTGCTAGGGTTGGCGGGACCTACAATGAGCAGTTCTTC. The chain carries TRBV20-1 and TRBJ2-1; D might be TRBD2 (6 bases). This CDR3 has 14 residues. Trimming shortened V by 3 bases and J by 2 bases, and 11 bases separated the two germline ends. In germline, CDR1 is DFQATT, CDR2 SNEGSKA (reference sequence).

The sample holds many counts of this clonotype. The chain joins TRBV15 to TRBJ1-2; 7 positions agree with TRBD1. Germline V gene lookup returns CDR1 LNHNV and CDR2 YYDKDF (reference sequence). CDR3 size: 13 residues. Trimming cost V 3 bases and J 2 bases; bases outside gene matches: 0. The CDR3 nucleotides are TGTGCCACCAGCAGGGGACAGAACTATGGCTACACCTTC. This gives the protein CATSRGQNYGYTF. The complete variable domain, with remaining parts taken from reference TRBV15 and TRBJ1-2, reads DAMVIQNPRYQVTQFGKPVTLSCSQTLNHNVMYWYQQKSSQAPKLLFHYYDKDFNNEADTPDNFQSRRPNTSFCFLDIRSPGLGDTAMYLCATSRGQNYGYTFGSGTRLTVV.

The genes are TRBV3-1 and TRBJ2-1, with 8 bases aligning to TRBD1. Germline V gene sequence: CDR1 LGHDT, CDR2 YNNKEL (reference sequence). There are 16 residues in the CDR3. With V trimmed by 1 base and J by 4 bases, 6 bases remained unmatched. The CDR3: CASSQVQGAGYNEQFF. DNA for the CDR3: TGTGCCAGCAGCCAAGTCCAGGGGGCCGGGTACAATGAGCAGTTCTTC.

This clonotype was seen a handful of times. This chain connects TRBV6-1 to TRBJ2-1, with TRBD2 identical over 9 bases. This CDR3 contains 16 residues. The ends lost 6 bases at V and 9 bases at J; junction bases unmatched: 15. Germline V gene data show CDR1 as MNHNS and CDR2 as SASEGT. CDR3 bases: TGTGCCAGCAGGGCTCTAGCGGGAAAGGTAAAGGGTGAGCAGTTCTTC. This gives the protein CASRALAGKVKGEQFF.

This clonotype was seen only a few times. The genes are TRBV30 and TRBJ1-1; D is perhaps TRBD1 (5 bases). The CDR3 sequence is 13 residues long. Germline values: CDR1 GTSNPN, CDR2 SVGIG (reference sequence). V was pared by 4 bases and J by 3 bases, with 12 bases between. The CDR3 sequence: CAWNSGTDTEAFF. The CDR3 nucleotides are TGTGCCTGGAACTCGGGGACGGACACTGAAGCTTTCTTT.

This clonotype was detected a few times. This sequence joins TRBV7-9 and TRBJ2-3; D call uncertain. In germline, CDR1 is SEHNR, CDR2 FQNEAQ (reference sequence). The CDR3 is 15 amino acids. Trimming left V 2 bases short and J 0 bases short, with 9 bases between. The CDR3 protein is CASSLFGGSTDTQYF. The CDR3 DNA follows: TGTGCCAGCAGCTTATTTGGTGGGAGCACAGATACGCAGTATTTT. Combining the CDR3 with reference TRBV7-9 and TRBJ2-3 gives the whole variable domain DTGVSQNPRHKITKRGQNVTFRCDPISEHNRLYWYRQTLGQGPEFLTYFQNEAQLEKSRLLSDRFSAERPKGSFSTLEIQRTEQGDSAMYLCASSLFGGSTDTQYFGPGTRLTVL.

The table lists this clonotype with many counts. The chain carries TRBV20-1 and TRBJ2-3; TRBD1 is a possible D gene (6 bases). The CDR3 runs to 15 residues. V lost 1 base and J lost 2, with 13 bases in between. CDR1 DFQATT and CDR2 SNEGSKA come from the germline V gene (reference sequence). The CDR3: CSARVPGQHTDTQYF. The CDR3 bases are TGCAGTGCTAGAGTTCCCGGACAGCACACAGATACGCAGTATTTT.

The chain uses TRBV12-3 or TRBV12-4 and TRBJ2-3; TRBD2 aligns across 7 bases. The V gene end was trimmed by 1 base and the J gene end by 5 bases; junction bases not matched to a gene: 3. The CDR3 consists of 14 residues. Here the CDR3 reads CASSLGGSKDTQYF. The CDR3, as DNA: TGTGCCAGCAGTTTAGGCGGGAGTAAAGATACGCAGTATTTT.

This clonotype was counted many times. The J gene is TRBJ2-1, the V gene TRBV18, with a tentative D call TRBD2 (6 bases). Looked up from germline, CDR1 is KGHSH and CDR2 is LQKENI. Trimming shortened V by 0 bases and J by 6 bases, and 15 bases separated the two germline ends. This CDR3 comprises 16 residues. The CDR3 coding sequence is TGTGCCAGCTCACCACCGGCGGGCGGGGTCTTCAATGAGCAGTTCTTC. Translated, it gives CASSPPAGGVFNEQFF. Filled out from reference TRBV18 and TRBJ2-1, the complete variable domain reads NAGVMQNPRHLVRRRGQEARLRCSPMKGHSHVYWYRQLPEEGLKFMVYLQKENIIDESGMPKERFSAEFPKEGPSILRIQQVVRGDSAAYFCASSPPAGGVFNEQFFGPGTRLTVL.

The chain carries TRBV28 and TRBJ2-3; D is uncertain. V was clipped by 4 bases and J by 0 bases, with 17 bases between them. The germline CDR1 and CDR2 sequences are MDHEN and SYDVKM. The CDR3 is made up of 17 amino acids. The CDR3 here is CASSSLTLRRSTDTQYF. CDR3 nucleotides: TGTGCCAGCAGTTCTCTTACACTAAGGCGGAGCACAGATACGCAGTATTTT.

This clonotype was picked up many times. The V call is TRBV20-1, the J call TRBJ2-3, with 7 nucleotides matching TRBD2. Trimming removed 5 bases from V and 2 bases from J; junction bases left unmatched: 7. The CDR3 runs to 14 residues. The germline gives CDR1 DFQATT, CDR2 SNEGSKA (reference sequence). Here the CDR3 DNA reads TGCAGTGCTCTCCGGGACTACTTCACAGATACGCAGTATTTT. Its protein product is CSALRDYFTDTQYF.

This clonotype was detected ten times or more. This chain links TRBV28 with TRBJ2-7; 7 bases are a match to TRBD1. With 4 bases clipped from V and 6 bases from J, the junction kept 6 bases outside the gene matches. Germline lookup yields CDR1 MDHEN and CDR2 SYDVKM. The CDR3 has 13 residues. DNA for the CDR3: TGTGCCAGCAGTTCCACGGACAGGAGCGAGCAGTACTTC. Translation gives CASSSTDRSEQYF.

The chain couples TRBV5-1 to TRBJ2-2; D remains unclear. The length of the CDR3 is 14 residues. V shed 3 bases and J shed 5 bases, with 11 bases lying between them. Germline CDR1 reads SGHRS; CDR2 reads YFSETQ. The CDR3 coding sequence is TGCGCCAGCAGCTCTATAGTCTTTACCGGGGAGCTGTTTTTT. It translates to CASSSIVFTGELFF.

This chain joins TRBV6-6 and TRBJ1-2; D perhaps matches TRBD1 (6 bases). The CDR3 runs to 16 residues. V was clipped by 5 bases and J by 0 bases, with 16 bases between them. Germline assignment: CDR1 MNHNY and CDR2 SVGAGI (reference sequence). In DNA, the CDR3 is TGTGCCAGCAGTGTAACCGGGACATCCGCTAACTATGGCTACACCTTC. Translated, it gives CASSVTGTSANYGYTF.

The table lists this clonotype with many counts. The J gene is TRBJ1-4, the V gene TRBV28, with TRBD1 as a possible D gene (5 bases). The CDR3 has 14 residues. Germline V gene data show CDR1 as MDHEN and CDR2 as SYDVKM. Trimming took 4 bases from V and 5 from J, leaving 11 bases between them. Here the CDR3 DNA reads TGTGCCAGCAGTTACCATAGGGGAAATGAAAAACTGTTTTTT. Protein sequence: CASSYHRGNEKLFF.

This chain uses TRBV20-1 with TRBJ2-3; TRBD2 agrees at 10 bases. Germline V gives CDR1 DFQATT, CDR2 SNEGSKA (reference sequence). Losses at the gene ends were 4 bases for V and 4 bases for J; bases not matched to a gene: 5. This CDR3 contains 14 residues. The CDR3 reads CSANLAGEADTQYF. CDR3 bases: TGCAGTGCTAACCTAGCGGGAGAGGCAGATACGCAGTATTTT.

This clonotype appeared a few times. The chain has TRBV29-1 and TRBJ2-1; 8 nucleotides line up with TRBD1. Losses at the gene ends were 5 bases for V and 3 bases for J; bases not matched to a gene: 12. CDR3 length: 16 residues. Per the germline V gene, CDR1 is SQVTM and CDR2 is ANQGSEA. The CDR3 reads CSVPESGTGVYNEQFF. In nucleotides, the CDR3 is TGCAGCGTTCCAGAATCCGGGACAGGAGTCTACAATGAGCAGTTCTTC.

V gene TRBV27 combines with J gene TRBJ2-2; 7 bases map to TRBD1. V trimming: 8 bases; J trimming: 6 bases; junction bases outside the gene matches: 9. CDR3 size: 14 residues. Looked up from germline, CDR1 is MNHEY and CDR2 is SMNVEV (reference sequence). CDR3 loop: CASYRDRQPGELFF. DNA for the CDR3: TGTGCCAGCTACCGGGACAGACAACCCGGGGAGCTGTTTTTT.

A note on this clonotype: One end of the junction is discordant with germline, which a read error may explain. The genes are TRBV5-1 and TRBJ2-1; TRBD2 is a possible D gene (6 bases). This CDR3 spans 14 amino acids. CDR1 SGHRS and CDR2 YFSETQ come from the germline V gene. In DNA, the CDR3 is TGCGCCAGCAGCTTGAGGGACTTATACAATGCGCAGTTCTTC. The encoded protein is CASSLRDLYNAQFF.

This sequence joins TRBV7-9 and TRBJ2-7; tentatively, D is TRBD1 (5 bases). V lost 1 base, J lost 6 bases, and 13 bases lay in between. Germline V gene data show CDR1 as SEHNR and CDR2 as FQNEAQ (reference sequence). The CDR3 extends over 14 amino acids. The CDR3 is CASSLVSGPREQYF. CDR3 DNA: TGTGCCAGCAGCTTAGTGTCAGGGCCCCGCGAGCAGTACTTC. The variable domain in full, completed from reference TRBV7-9 and TRBJ2-7, reads DTGVSQNPRHKITKRGQNVTFRCDPISEHNRLYWYRQTLGQGPEFLTYFQNEAQLEKSRLLSDRFSAERPKGSFSTLEIQRTEQGDSAMYLCASSLVSGPREQYFGPGTRLTVT.

A few counts support this clonotype. The chain is built from TRBV20-1 and TRBJ1-4; D call uncertain. This CDR3 spans 18 amino acids. Germline-derived CDR1 and CDR2 are DFQATT and SNEGSKA (reference sequence). V was clipped by 0 bases and J by 0 bases, with 17 bases between them. The CDR3 DNA follows: TGCAGTGCTAGAGATCGTCGTCGCCGGCTTGCAACTAATGAAAAACTGTTTTTT. Protein: CSARDRRRRLATNEKLFF.

This clonotype was counted a few times. V gene TRBV5-8 combines with J gene TRBJ2-4, with D tentatively TRBD1 (5 bases). Germline V CDR1 and CDR2: SGHTS, YDEGEE. The V end was cut by 3 bases, the J end by 0 bases, with 16 bases between. There are 17 residues in the CDR3. The CDR3, as DNA: TGTGCCAGCAGCTACCCGAGTAGGGGTCTAGCCAAAAACATTCAGTACTTC. The encoded protein is CASSYPSRGLAKNIQYF.

The CDR3, as DNA: TGTGCCAGCAGCCAAGGGACTAGAGCCTTTCGGTTCTTC. Translated: CASSQGTRAFRFF. The chain links TRBV4-2 to TRBJ2-1; TRBD2 agrees at 7 bases. The junction had 9 bases not matched to a gene; V was cut back by 1 base and J by 15 bases. The CDR3 consists of 13 residues. CDR1 is LGHNA and CDR2 is YNFKEQ in the germline V gene.

Only a few counts were recorded for this clonotype. The chain is built from TRBV5-1 and TRBJ2-7; a weak D match, TRBD2 (5 bases). Trimming stripped 2 bases from V and 4 bases from J, with 13 bases between. This CDR3 region has 14 residues. CDR1 and CDR2 from the germline V gene are SGHRS and YFSETQ. The CDR3 DNA is TGCGCCAGCAGCTTCGAGGGATCGGGATACGAGCAGTACTTC. As protein: CASSFEGSGYEQYF.

This clonotype was recorded a few times. This sequence joins TRBV12-3 or TRBV12-4 and TRBJ2-3, with 7 bases lining up with TRBD1. After removal of 0 bases from V and 3 bases from J, the junction contained 9 bases not matched to a gene. The CDR3 covers 17 residues. In DNA form, the CDR3 reads TGTGCCAGCAGTTTAGCGCGGACAGGAAGTAGGACAGATACGCAGTATTTT. Amino acid sequence: CASSLARTGSRTDTQYF.

This clonotype was recorded many times. The genes are TRBV5-1 and TRBJ2-2, with 8 nucleotides matching TRBD2. V dropped 1 base and J dropped 6; count of bases not matched to a gene: 8. The CDR3 spans 16 residues. The germline V gene encodes CDR1 SGHRS and CDR2 YFSETQ. The CDR3 DNA reads as TGCGCCAGCAGCTTGATTGGACTAGCTACGGCCGGGGAGCTGTTTTTT. Encoded protein: CASSLIGLATAGELFF.

Regarding this clonotype: A read error may account for a junction end that differs from germline. The chain combines TRBV20-1 with TRBJ1-4; D unresolved. The germline V gene encodes CDR1 DFQATT and CDR2 SNEGSKA (reference sequence). This CDR3 region has 15 residues. CDR3 residues: CSARDLEGSNEILFF. As DNA, the CDR3 is TGCAGTGCTAGAGATCTTGAAGGGTCTAATGAAATACTGTTTTTT.

Details on this clonotype: A much larger clone lies one base from this, so it may be a read error. The chain uses TRBV29-1 and TRBJ2-3, with 10 bases fitting TRBD2. Germline trimming cut 6 bases from V and 5 bases from J; bases unmatched to any gene: 5. Per the germline V gene, CDR1 is SQVTM and CDR2 is ANQGSEA. The CDR3 extends over 13 amino acids. CDR3 in amino acids: CSVGLAGVDTQYF. The CDR3 coding sequence is TGCAGCGTCGGCCTAGCGGGGGTAGATACGCAGTATTTT.